The next 17 T cell receptor beta chains were all read from a single sample in a study of T cell repertoires in cytomegalovirus infection. Their antigens are not known. MiXCR, applied by TCRdb to the reads, yields one record per CDR3 protein. The data hold 340,000 or so distinct CDR3 sequences, with approximately 25% observed a single time. This sample comprised cultured PBMCs, obtained from culture after CMV antigen stimulation. These receptors all stem from a human donor in good health (CMV status not recorded). Some clones in this sample may be carry-over from other donors' samples.

This clonotype was seen only a few times. The DNA for the CDR3 is TGCAGTGCTAGAGATCTAGACAGGGGGAACACCATATATTTT. Translation: CSARDLDRGNTIYF. The J gene is TRBJ1-3, the V gene TRBV20-1, with 9 bases aligning to TRBD1. With 0 bases clipped from V and 7 bases from J, the junction kept 4 bases outside the gene matches. The CDR3 extends over 14 amino acids. In germline, CDR1 is DFQATT, CDR2 SNEGSKA (reference sequence).

This clonotype was recorded many times. This chain joins TRBV6-6 and TRBJ1-1; 7 positions match TRBD1. Germline lookup yields CDR1 MNHNY and CDR2 SVGAGI (reference sequence). The CDR3 has 16 amino acids. V gave up 0 bases and J gave up 1 base; unmatched junction bases: 5. CDR3 sequence: CASSYSQGIGNTEAFF. The CDR3 DNA follows: TGTGCCAGCAGTTACTCACAGGGGATCGGGAACACTGAAGCTTTCTTT.

This rearrangement joins TRBV6-6 to TRBJ2-2, with TRBD1 identical over 9 bases. The CDR3 contains 16 residues. Germline CDR1 MNHNY, CDR2 SVGAGI (reference sequence). J was trimmed by 1 base and V by 7 bases; bases with no gene match: 7. The CDR3 sequence: CASIHGTGKNTGELFF. The DNA of the CDR3 is TGTGCCAGCATTCATGGGACAGGGAAGAACACCGGGGAGCTGTTTTTT.

This clonotype was seen a handful of times. The chain joins TRBV9 to TRBJ1-1, with a tentative D call TRBD1 (5 bases). V lost 0 bases and J lost 0, with 6 bases in between. The V gene's germline CDR1 is SGDLS and CDR2 YYNGEE. The CDR3 runs 14 residues. Here the CDR3 DNA reads TGTGCCAGCAGCGTAGTGGGGGTGAACACTGAAGCTTTCTTT. It translates to CASSVVGVNTEAFF.

This clonotype appeared a few times. This sequence joins TRBV29-1 and TRBJ2-1, with TRBD2 matching 11 bases. J was trimmed by 6 bases and V by 5 bases; bases with no gene match: 9. Germline loops: CDR1 SQVTM, CDR2 ANQGSEA. This CDR3 is 15 amino acids long. The CDR3 sequence is CSVRPPGTSGNEQFF. CDR3 in DNA: TGCAGCGTTCGCCCCCCAGGGACTAGCGGCAATGAGCAGTTCTTC.

The chain couples TRBV5-1 to TRBJ2-7; 11 positions agree with TRBD2. The CDR3 spans 15 residues. Germline loops: CDR1 SGHRS, CDR2 YFSETQ. With V trimmed by 3 bases and J by 6 bases, 8 bases remained unmatched. DNA for the CDR3: TGCGCCAGCAGCTCAGGGGGGACTAGCGGAAGCGAGCAGTACTTC. This translates into CASSSGGTSGSEQYF.

This clonotype showed up just a few times. The CDR3 loop reads CAISEETYGYTF. CDR3 DNA sequence: TGTGCCATCAGTGAGGAGACCTATGGCTACACCTTC. The chain recombines TRBV10-3 with TRBJ1-2, with D uncertain. Per the germline V gene, CDR1 is ENHRY and CDR2 is SYGVKD. CDR3 size: 12 residues. Between the trimmed V and J ends, which lost 2 bases and 4 bases, there was a span of 5 bases.

This clonotype was seen a few times. J is TRBJ2-1 and V is TRBV5-6; D is unclear. CDR3 length: 11 residues. V was clipped by 4 bases and J by 10 bases, with 9 bases between them. From germline, CDR1 is SGHDT and CDR2 YYEEEE. The CDR3 bases are TGTGCCAGCAGCCTGGCGGCAGAGCAGTTCTTC. Translation gives CASSLAAEQFF.

This rearrangement joins TRBV7-6 to TRBJ2-1, with TRBD2 matching 11 bases. The CDR3 extends over 13 amino acids. With 4 bases clipped from V and 16 bases from J, the junction kept 9 bases outside the gene matches. The germline gives CDR1 SGHVS, CDR2 FNYEAQ. The CDR3 sequence is CASSSETSGISFF. CDR3 DNA: TGTGCCAGCAGCTCGGAGACTAGCGGGATTAGTTTCTTC.

The rearrangement links TRBV6-2 or TRBV6-3 to TRBJ1-1; weak D call: TRBD1 (6 bases). The V and J ends lost 6 bases and 4 bases respectively, with 21 bases between them. CDR1 and CDR2 (germline): MNHEY, SVGEGT. There are 16 residues in the CDR3. The CDR3 is CASRRTVYRAGTEAFF. CDR3 in DNA: TGTGCCAGCAGGCGGACAGTTTACAGGGCGGGCACTGAAGCTTTCTTT.

For the CDR3, the DNA is TGTGCCAGCAGTTCCGGGACTAGCGGGAGTCGGGAGTTCTTC. It translates to CASSSGTSGSREFF. The chain has TRBV28 and TRBJ2-1, with TRBD2 matching over 14 bases. The CDR3 spans 14 residues. Germline CDR1 and CDR2: MDHEN and SYDVKM. After removal of 4 bases from V and 14 bases from J, the junction contained 7 bases not matched to a gene.

This rearrangement joins TRBV9 to TRBJ1-5, with a possible D match to TRBD1 (6 bases). From germline, CDR1 is SGDLS and CDR2 YYNGEE. Trimming cost V 4 bases and J 5 bases, with 19 bases left between them. The CDR3 extends over 16 amino acids. CDR3 residues: CASSRSGGRGYQPQHF. DNA of the CDR3: TGTGCCAGCAGCCGTAGTGGGGGGCGCGGGTATCAGCCCCAGCATTTT. Full variable domain (rest looked up from reference TRBV9 and TRBJ1-5): DSGVTQTPKHLITATGQRVTLRCSPRSGDLSVYWYQQSLDQGLQFLIQYYNGEERAKGNILERFSAQQFPDLHSELNLSSLELGDSALYFCASSRSGGRGYQPQHFGDGTRLSIL.

This clonotype was seen a single time. This chain connects TRBV20-1 to TRBJ2-3, with 9 bases that match TRBD2. Germline lookup yields CDR1 DFQATT and CDR2 SNEGSKA (reference sequence). The CDR3 totals 14 residues. With V trimmed by 5 bases and J by 6 bases, 9 bases remained unmatched. For the CDR3, the DNA is TGCAGTGCTCAGAGCGGGAGGACTGCCGATACGCAGTATTTT. The encoded protein is CSAQSGRTADTQYF.

Written as DNA, the CDR3 is TGTGCCAGCAGTTTAATACGAGCGGGAGGCCTGACCACCGGGGAGCTGTTTTTT. Translation: CASSLIRAGGLTTGELFF. The J gene is TRBJ2-2, the V gene TRBV6-2 or TRBV6-3, with 9 nucleotides matching TRBD2. Germline CDR1 reads MNHEY; CDR2 reads SVGEGT. The CDR3 consists of 18 residues. V shed 4 bases, J shed 4 bases, and the junction held 13 bases outside the gene matches.

This clonotype turned up a few times. This chain uses TRBV27 with TRBJ2-5; TRBD2 matches at 12 bases. The germline gives CDR1 MNHEY, CDR2 SMNVEV (reference sequence). This CDR3 region has 15 residues. With V trimmed by 5 bases and J by 6 bases, 7 bases remained unmatched. CDR3 nucleotides: TGTGCCAGCAGTCTGCTAGCGGGAGGGCCCCAGACCCAGTACTTC. This encodes CASSLLAGGPQTQYF.

This clonotype was counted between two and nine times. J is TRBJ1-3 and V is TRBV12-3 or TRBV12-4; the D gene is possibly TRBD1 (6 bases). CDR3 length: 14 amino acids. Trimming removed 6 bases at V and 2 bases at J, with 11 bases between. Written as DNA, the CDR3 is TGTGCCAGCAGATGGACAGAAACTGGAAACACCATATATTTT. Protein product: CASRWTETGNTIYF.

The CDR3 coding sequence is TGTGCCAGCAGTCCACCAAAAGGAGACAGCGTCTATGGCTACACCTTC. This encodes CASSPPKGDSVYGYTF. V and J are TRBV12-3 or TRBV12-4 and TRBJ1-2, with D possibly being TRBD1 (5 bases). The CDR3 runs 16 residues. V lost 5 bases to trimming and J lost 4 bases, with 20 bases between them.